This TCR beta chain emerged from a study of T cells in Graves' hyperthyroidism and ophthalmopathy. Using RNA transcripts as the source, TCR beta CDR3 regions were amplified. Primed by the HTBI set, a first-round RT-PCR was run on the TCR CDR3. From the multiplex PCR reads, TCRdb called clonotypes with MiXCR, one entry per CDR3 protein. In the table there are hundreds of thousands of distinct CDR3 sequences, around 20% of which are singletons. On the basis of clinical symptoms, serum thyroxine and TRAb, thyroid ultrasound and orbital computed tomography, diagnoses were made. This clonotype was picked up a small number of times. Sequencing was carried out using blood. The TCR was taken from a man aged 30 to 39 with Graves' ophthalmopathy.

CDR3 nucleotides: TGTGCCAGCAGTTACTCGTCGGACAGGGTAGCTTTCTTT. Encoded protein: CASSYSSDRVAFF. The genes are TRBV6-6 and TRBJ1-1, with 8 bases that match TRBD1. V lost 0 bases to trimming and J lost 10 bases; unmatched junction nucleotides: 4. Germline CDR1 reads MNHNY; CDR2 reads SVGAGI (reference sequence). The CDR3 contains 13 residues.